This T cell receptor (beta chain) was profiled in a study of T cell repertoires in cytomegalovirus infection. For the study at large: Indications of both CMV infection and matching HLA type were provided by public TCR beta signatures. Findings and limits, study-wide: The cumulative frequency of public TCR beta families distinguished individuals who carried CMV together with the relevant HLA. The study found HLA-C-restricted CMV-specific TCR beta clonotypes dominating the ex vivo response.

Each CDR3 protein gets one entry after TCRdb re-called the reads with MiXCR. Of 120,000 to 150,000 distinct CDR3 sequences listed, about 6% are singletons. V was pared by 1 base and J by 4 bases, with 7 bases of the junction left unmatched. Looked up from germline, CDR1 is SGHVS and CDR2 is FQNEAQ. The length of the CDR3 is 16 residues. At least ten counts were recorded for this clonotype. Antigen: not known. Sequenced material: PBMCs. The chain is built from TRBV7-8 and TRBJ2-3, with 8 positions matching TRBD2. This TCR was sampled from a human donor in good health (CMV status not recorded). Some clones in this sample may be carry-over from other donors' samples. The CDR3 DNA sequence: TGTGCCAGCAGCTTAGTGACGGGGGGGCCTGCAGATACGCAGTATTTT. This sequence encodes CASSLVTGGPADTQYF.